This T cell receptor beta chain was profiled in a study of T cell changes during pregnancy in multiple sclerosis. Sequencing was performed with immunoSEQ multiplex PCR; in TCRdb, only in-frame clones are kept and a portion is missing. The data show about 92,000 clones, approximately 92% seen once. J lost 4 bases, V lost 3 bases, and 4 bases had no gene match. Per germline, CDR1 SGHAT and CDR2 FQNNGV. CDR3 length equals 14 residues. This sequence joins TRBV11-2 and TRBJ2-5; 8 bases match TRBD1. The sequencing used peripheral blood, collected in the first trimester of pregnancy. The source is a female donor with multiple sclerosis, enrolled in a pregnancy study. The CDR3 here is CASSLYQGAETQYF. In nucleotides, the CDR3 is TGTGCCAGCAGCTTGTATCAGGGGGCAGAGACCCAGTACTTC.